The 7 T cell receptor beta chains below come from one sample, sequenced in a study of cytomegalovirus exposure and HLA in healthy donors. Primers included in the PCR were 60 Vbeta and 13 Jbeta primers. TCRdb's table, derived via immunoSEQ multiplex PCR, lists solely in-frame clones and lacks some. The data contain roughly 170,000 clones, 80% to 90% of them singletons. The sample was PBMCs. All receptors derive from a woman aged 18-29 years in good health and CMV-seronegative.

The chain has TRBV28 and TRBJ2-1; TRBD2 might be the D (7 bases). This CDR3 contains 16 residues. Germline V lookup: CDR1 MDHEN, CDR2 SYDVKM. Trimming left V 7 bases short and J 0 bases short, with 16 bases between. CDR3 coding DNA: TGTGCCAGCACTATAGGGGGGGCAAGCTCCTACAATGAGCAGTTCTTC. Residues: CASTIGGASSYNEQFF.

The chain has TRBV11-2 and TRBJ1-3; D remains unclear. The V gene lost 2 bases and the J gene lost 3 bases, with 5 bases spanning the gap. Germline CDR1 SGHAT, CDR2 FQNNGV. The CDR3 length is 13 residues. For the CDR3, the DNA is TGTGCCAGCAGCTTATTTTATGGAAACACCATATATTTT. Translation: CASSLFYGNTIYF.

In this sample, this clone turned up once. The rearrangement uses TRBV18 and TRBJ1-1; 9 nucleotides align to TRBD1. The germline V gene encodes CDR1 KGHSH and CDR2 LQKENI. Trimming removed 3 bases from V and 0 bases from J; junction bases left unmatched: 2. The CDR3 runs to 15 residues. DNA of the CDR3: TGTGCCAGCTCACCCGGGACAGGGTTGAACACTGAAGCTTTCTTT. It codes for CASSPGTGLNTEAFF.

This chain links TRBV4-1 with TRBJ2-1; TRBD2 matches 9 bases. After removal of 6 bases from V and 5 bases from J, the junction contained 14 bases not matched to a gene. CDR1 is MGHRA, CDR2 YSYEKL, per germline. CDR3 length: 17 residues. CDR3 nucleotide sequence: TGCGCCAGCAGTTCAAGTGGAAGCGGGAGGTGGGACAATGAGCAGTTCTTC. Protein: CASSSSGSGRWDNEQFF.

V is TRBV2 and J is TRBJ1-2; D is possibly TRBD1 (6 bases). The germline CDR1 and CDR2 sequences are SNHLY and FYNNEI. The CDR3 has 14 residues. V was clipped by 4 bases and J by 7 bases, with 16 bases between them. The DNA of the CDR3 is TGTGCCAGCAGTGCGGGCGGGGGCAGGGGTGGCTACACCTTC. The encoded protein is CASSAGGGRGGYTF.

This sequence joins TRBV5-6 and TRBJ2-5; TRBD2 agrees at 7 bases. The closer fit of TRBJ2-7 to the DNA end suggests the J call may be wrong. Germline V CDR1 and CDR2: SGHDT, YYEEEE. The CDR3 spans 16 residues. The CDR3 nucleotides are TGTGCCAGCAGCATCCGACTAGCCTCAATTAGATACGAGCAGTACTTC. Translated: CASSIRLASIRYEQYF.

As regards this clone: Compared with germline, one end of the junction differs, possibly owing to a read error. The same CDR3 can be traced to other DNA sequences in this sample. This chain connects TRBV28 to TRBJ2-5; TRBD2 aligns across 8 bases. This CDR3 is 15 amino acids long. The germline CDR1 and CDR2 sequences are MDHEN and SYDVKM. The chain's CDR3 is CASRPLLAAQETQYF. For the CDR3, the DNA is TGTGCTAGCAGACCCCTACTAGCGGCCCAAGAGACCCAGTACTTC.